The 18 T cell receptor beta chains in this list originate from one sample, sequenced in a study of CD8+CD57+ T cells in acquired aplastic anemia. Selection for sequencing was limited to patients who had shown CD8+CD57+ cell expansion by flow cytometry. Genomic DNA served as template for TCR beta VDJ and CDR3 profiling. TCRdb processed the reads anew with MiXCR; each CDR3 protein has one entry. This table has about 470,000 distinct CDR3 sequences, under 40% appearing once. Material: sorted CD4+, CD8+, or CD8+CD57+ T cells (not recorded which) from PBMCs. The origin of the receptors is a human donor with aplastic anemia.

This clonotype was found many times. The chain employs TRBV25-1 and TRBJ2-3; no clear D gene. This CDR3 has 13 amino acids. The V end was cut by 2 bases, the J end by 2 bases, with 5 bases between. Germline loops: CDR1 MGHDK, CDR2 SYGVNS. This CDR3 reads CASSEGFTDTQYF. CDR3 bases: TGTGCCAGCAGTGAAGGTTTCACAGATACGCAGTATTTT.

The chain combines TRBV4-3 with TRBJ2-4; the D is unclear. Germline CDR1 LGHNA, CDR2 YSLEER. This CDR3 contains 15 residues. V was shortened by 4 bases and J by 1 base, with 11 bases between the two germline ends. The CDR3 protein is CASSRTGSAKNIQYF. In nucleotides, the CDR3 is TGCGCCAGCAGCCGGACGGGTAGTGCCAAAAACATTCAGTACTTC.

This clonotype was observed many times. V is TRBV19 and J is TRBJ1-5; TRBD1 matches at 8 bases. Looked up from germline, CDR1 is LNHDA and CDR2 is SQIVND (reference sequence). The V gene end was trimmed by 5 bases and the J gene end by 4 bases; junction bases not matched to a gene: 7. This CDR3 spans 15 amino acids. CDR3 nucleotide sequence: TGTGCCAGTAGTTCGGGGACAGGACCTAATCAGCCCCAGCATTTT. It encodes CASSSGTGPNQPQHF.

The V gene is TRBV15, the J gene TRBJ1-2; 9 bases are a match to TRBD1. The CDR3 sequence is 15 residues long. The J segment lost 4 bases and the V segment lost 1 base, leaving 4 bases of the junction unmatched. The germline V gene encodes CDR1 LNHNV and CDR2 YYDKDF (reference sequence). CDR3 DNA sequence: TGTGCCACCAGCAGAGGGACAGGGGCGGGCTATGGCTACACCTTC. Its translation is CATSRGTGAGYGYTF.

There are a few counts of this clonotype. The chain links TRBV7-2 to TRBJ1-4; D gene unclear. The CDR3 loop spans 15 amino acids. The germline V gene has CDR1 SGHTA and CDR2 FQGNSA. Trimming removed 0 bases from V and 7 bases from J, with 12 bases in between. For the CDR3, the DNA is TGTGCCAGCAGCTTAGCGGTGGACCGCGGTGAAAAACTGTTTTTT. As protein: CASSLAVDRGEKLFF.

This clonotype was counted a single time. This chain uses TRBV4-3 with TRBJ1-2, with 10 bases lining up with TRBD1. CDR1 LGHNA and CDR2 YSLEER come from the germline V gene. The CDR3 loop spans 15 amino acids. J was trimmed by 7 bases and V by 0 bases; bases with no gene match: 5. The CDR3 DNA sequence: TGCGCCAGCAGCCAAGATGGTGGGACAGGGGTTGGCTACACCTTC. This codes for CASSQDGGTGVGYTF.

The CDR3: CASSKGAANEKLFF. The DNA for the CDR3 is TGTGCCAGTAGTAAGGGGGCGGCTAATGAAAAACTGTTTTTT. The chain links TRBV2 to TRBJ1-4; TRBD1 matches at 7 bases. J lost 3 bases, V lost 9 bases, and 7 bases had no gene match. There are 14 residues in the CDR3. CDR1 and CDR2 from the germline V gene are SNHLY and FYNNEI.

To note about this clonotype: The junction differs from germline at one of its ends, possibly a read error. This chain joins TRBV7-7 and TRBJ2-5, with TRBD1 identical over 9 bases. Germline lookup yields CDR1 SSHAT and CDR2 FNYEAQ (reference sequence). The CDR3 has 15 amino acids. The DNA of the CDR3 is TGTGCTAGCAGCAAGAGGACAGGGGTGGAAGAGACCCAGTACTTC. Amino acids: CASSKRTGVEETQYF.

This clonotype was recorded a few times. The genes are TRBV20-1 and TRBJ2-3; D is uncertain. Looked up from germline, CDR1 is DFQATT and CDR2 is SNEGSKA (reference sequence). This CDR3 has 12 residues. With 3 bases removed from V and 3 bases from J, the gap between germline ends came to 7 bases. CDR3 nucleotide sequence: TGCAGTGCTAGTAAGGGTACAGATACGCAGTATTTT. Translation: CSASKGTDTQYF.

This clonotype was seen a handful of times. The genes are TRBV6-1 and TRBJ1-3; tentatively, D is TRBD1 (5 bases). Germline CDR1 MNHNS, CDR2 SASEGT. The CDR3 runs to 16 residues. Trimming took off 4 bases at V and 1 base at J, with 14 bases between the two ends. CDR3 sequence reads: CASSVTGSPSGNTIYF. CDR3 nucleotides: TGTGCCAGCAGTGTAACAGGATCGCCTTCTGGAAACACCATATATTTT.

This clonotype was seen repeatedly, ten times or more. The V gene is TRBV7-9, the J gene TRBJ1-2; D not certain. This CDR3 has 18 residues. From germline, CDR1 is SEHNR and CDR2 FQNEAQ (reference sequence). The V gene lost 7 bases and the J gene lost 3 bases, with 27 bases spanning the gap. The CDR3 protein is CASNTLEAGLRSDYGYTF. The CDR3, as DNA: TGTGCCAGCAACACACTCGAGGCAGGTCTTCGCTCTGACTATGGCTACACCTTC.

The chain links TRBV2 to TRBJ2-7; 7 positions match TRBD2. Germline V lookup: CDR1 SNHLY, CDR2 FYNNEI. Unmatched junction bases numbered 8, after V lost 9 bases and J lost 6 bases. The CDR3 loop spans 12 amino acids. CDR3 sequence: CASSSGSVEQYF. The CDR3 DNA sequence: TGTGCCAGTTCTAGCGGTTCGGTCGAGCAGTACTTC.

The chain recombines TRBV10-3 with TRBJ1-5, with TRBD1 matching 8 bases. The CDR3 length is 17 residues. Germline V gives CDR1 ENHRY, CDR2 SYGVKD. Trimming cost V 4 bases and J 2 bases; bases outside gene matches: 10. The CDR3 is CAISAFTGGRGNQPQHF. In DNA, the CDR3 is TGTGCCATCAGTGCATTCACAGGGGGGAGGGGCAATCAGCCCCAGCATTTT.

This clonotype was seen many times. This chain's CDR3 is CASRGDRGSGGYTF. In nucleotides, the CDR3 is TGTGCCAGCAGGGGGGACAGGGGCAGTGGTGGCTACACCTTC. This rearrangement joins TRBV6-4 to TRBJ1-2; 10 nucleotides align to TRBD1. The CDR3 covers 14 residues. The germline CDR1 and CDR2 sequences are MRHNA and SNTAGT. V was pared by 6 bases and J by 7 bases, with 8 bases of the junction left unmatched.

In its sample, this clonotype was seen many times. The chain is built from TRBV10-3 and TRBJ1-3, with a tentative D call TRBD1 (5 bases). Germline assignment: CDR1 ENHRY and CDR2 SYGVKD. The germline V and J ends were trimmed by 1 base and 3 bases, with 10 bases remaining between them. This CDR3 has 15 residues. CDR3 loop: CAISEYSGFGNTIYF. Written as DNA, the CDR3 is TGTGCCATCAGTGAGTACTCAGGGTTTGGAAACACCATATATTTT.

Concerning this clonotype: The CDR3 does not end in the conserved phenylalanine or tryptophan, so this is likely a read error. The CDR3 loop reads CASSFKGQGSTEAFL. The CDR3 DNA sequence: TGCGCCAGCAGCTTCAAAGGACAGGGATCGACTGAAGCTTTCCTT. This chain joins TRBV5-1 and TRBJ1-1, with 8 positions matching TRBD1. CDR3 length: 15 amino acids. Per the germline V gene, CDR1 is SGHRS and CDR2 is YFSETQ. The ends lost 2 bases at V and 5 bases at J; junction bases unmatched: 8.

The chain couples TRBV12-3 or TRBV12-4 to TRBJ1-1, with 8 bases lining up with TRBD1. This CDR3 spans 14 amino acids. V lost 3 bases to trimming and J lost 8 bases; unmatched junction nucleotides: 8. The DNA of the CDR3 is TGTGCCAGCAGTTTTAGGACAGGGTCATCCGAAGCTTTCTTT. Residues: CASSFRTGSSEAFF.

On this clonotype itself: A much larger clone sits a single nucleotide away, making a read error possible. For the CDR3, the DNA is TGTGTCAGCAGTGGGACAGTGTTGAGTGGCTACACCTTC. Translating it yields CVSSGTVLSGYTF. The rearrangement links TRBV6-1 to TRBJ1-2; TRBD1 agrees at 7 bases. The length of the CDR3 is 13 residues. CDR1 and CDR2 (germline): MNHNS, SASEGT.